This TCR beta chain was recorded in a study of cytomegalovirus exposure and HLA in healthy donors. For the study at large: The study's early data release held 80 million to 95 million unique TCRs from HLA-typed donors. Study results and caveats: Earlier results showed most TCR beta V segments being productive about 87% or about 30% of the time.

Points on this clone: Its target is not known.

Amplification used 60 Vbeta primers and 13 Jbeta primers. Profiled with immunoSEQ multiplex PCR; TCRdb holds only in-frame clones, not every one. Altogether more than 150,000 clones are present, about 80% being singletons, with the ten largest covering 1.5% to 2%. The sample consisted of PBMCs. The sequence was collected from a woman aged 25-40 years in good health and CMV-seronegative.

CDR3 loop: CASSFTTASSSYNSPLHF. The CDR3 DNA is TGCGCCAGCAGCTTTACAACAGCCTCGAGCTCCTATAATTCACCCCTCCACTTT. The V and J genes are TRBV5-1 and TRBJ1-6; D unresolved. Between the trimmed V and J ends, which lost 2 bases and 0 bases, there was a span of 15 bases. Germline V CDR1 and CDR2: SGHRS, YFSETQ. The CDR3 has 18 residues.